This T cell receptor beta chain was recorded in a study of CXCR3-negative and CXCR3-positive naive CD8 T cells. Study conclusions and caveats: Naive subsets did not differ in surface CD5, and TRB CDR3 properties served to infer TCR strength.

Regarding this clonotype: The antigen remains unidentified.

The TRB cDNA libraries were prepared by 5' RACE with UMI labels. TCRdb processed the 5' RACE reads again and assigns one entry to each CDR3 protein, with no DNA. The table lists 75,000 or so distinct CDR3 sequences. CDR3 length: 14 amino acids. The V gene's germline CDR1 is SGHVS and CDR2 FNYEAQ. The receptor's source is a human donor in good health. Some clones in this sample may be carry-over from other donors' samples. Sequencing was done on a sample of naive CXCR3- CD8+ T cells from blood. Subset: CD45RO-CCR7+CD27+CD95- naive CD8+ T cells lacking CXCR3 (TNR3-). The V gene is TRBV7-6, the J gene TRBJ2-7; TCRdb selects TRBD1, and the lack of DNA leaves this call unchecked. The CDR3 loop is CASSPGGGTYEQYF.